One and the same sample provided the 29 T cell receptor beta chains below, sequenced in a study of T cells in Graves' hyperthyroidism and ophthalmopathy. RNA transcripts gave rise to amplified TCR beta CDR3 regions. With the HTBI primer set, the TCR CDR3 went through a first round of RT-PCR. TCRdb ran MiXCR on the multiplex PCR reads and lists one entry per CDR3 protein. Of about 330,000 distinct CDR3 sequences in the sample, approximately 13% are singletons; the top ten hold 34%. Sequenced material: blood. The receptor source for this set is a woman aged 40 to 50 with Graves' ophthalmopathy.

This chain links TRBV2 with TRBJ2-7; D is unresolved. There are 13 residues in the CDR3. V lost 4 bases and J 2 bases, leaving 9 bases between the germline ends. Per the germline V gene, CDR1 is SNHLY and CDR2 is FYNNEI. CDR3 coding DNA: TGTGCCAGCAGTGGACAATCCACCTACGAGCAGTACTTC. This codes for CASSGQSTYEQYF.

There are many counts of this clonotype. The rearrangement joins TRBV11-2 to TRBJ2-1, with D tentatively TRBD2 (5 bases). The CDR3 sequence is 16 residues long. Germline lookup yields CDR1 SGHAT and CDR2 FQNNGV. V gave up 2 bases and J gave up 10 bases, with 21 bases separating them. DNA of the CDR3: TGTGCCAGCAGCTTAAGGTCTACCGCGGGTCAATACGAGCAGTTCTTC. Translated: CASSLRSTAGQYEQFF.

This clonotype was recorded many times. This chain connects TRBV12-3 or TRBV12-4 to TRBJ1-6; tentatively, D is TRBD1 (6 bases). This CDR3 spans 15 amino acids. Trimming removed 6 bases from V and 7 bases from J, with 16 bases in between. In DNA, the CDR3 is TGTGCCAGCAGGACCTCCGACAGGAGCAATTCACCCCTCCACTTT. Translating it yields CASRTSDRSNSPLHF.

Many counts were recorded for this clonotype. The V call is TRBV20-1, the J call TRBJ2-2, with a possible D match to TRBD2 (6 bases). The germline V and J ends were trimmed by 6 bases and 2 bases, with 13 bases remaining between them. This CDR3 comprises 14 residues. Germline CDR1 is DFQATT and CDR2 is SNEGSKA (reference sequence). CDR3 sequence: CSAPGLINTGELFF. In DNA form, the CDR3 reads TGCAGTGCCCCGGGACTTATAAACACCGGGGAGCTGTTTTTT.

This clonotype has just a few counts. The V gene is TRBV7-9, the J gene TRBJ2-7, with D unresolved. The CDR3 covers 12 residues. From germline, CDR1 is SEHNR and CDR2 FQNEAQ (reference sequence). V lost 6 bases and J 7 bases, leaving 13 bases between the germline ends. The CDR3 region is CASSGEPGEQYF. The CDR3 nucleotides read TGTGCCAGCAGTGGGGAACCTGGAGAGCAGTACTTC. Full variable domain (rest looked up from reference TRBV7-9 and TRBJ2-7): DTGVSQNPRHKITKRGQNVTFRCDPISEHNRLYWYRQTLGQGPEFLTYFQNEAQLEKSRLLSDRFSAERPKGSFSTLEIQRTEQGDSAMYLCASSGEPGEQYFGPGTRLTVT.

In its sample, this clonotype was seen a few times. V usage is TRBV16 and J usage is TRBJ2-1; 13 bases are shared with TRBD2. V was clipped by 0 bases and J by 3 bases; unmatched bases: 17. Per germline, CDR1 KGHSY and CDR2 FQNENV. The CDR3 runs to 22 residues. The CDR3: CASSQSKGGQGLAGKVYNEQFF. The CDR3 DNA follows: TGTGCCAGCAGCCAATCGAAAGGGGGCCAGGGACTAGCGGGAAAAGTCTACAATGAGCAGTTCTTC.

The sample holds many counts of this clonotype. This chain joins TRBV6-1 and TRBJ2-2, with D perhaps given as TRBD1 or TRBD2 (5 bases each). This CDR3 is 15 amino acids long. Trimming took off 10 bases at V and 0 bases at J, with 15 bases between the two ends. The V gene's germline CDR1 is MNHNS and CDR2 SASEGT. Here the CDR3 reads CATNEGNANTGELFF. The DNA for the CDR3 is TGTGCCACCAACGAGGGGAACGCGAACACCGGGGAGCTGTTTTTT.

This clonotype was seen a handful of times. In nucleotides, the CDR3 is TGTGCCAGCGGTGGGGTAGCAGGTGGTGAGACCCAGTACTTC. Translated: CASGGVAGGETQYF. The rearrangement joins TRBV7-9 to TRBJ2-5; D unclear. Germline V gene sequence: CDR1 SEHNR, CDR2 FQNEAQ (reference sequence). Deletions cut 8 bases from V and 5 bases from J, with 18 bases between. This CDR3 comprises 14 residues.

This clonotype showed up just a few times. The chain is built from TRBV7-9 and TRBJ2-2, with D possibly being TRBD2 (7 bases). The V gene lost 2 bases and the J gene lost 0 bases, with 10 bases spanning the gap. The CDR3 extends over 16 amino acids. CDR1 SEHNR and CDR2 FQNEAQ come from the germline V gene (reference sequence). The CDR3 is CASSLRGGANTGELFF. As DNA, the CDR3 is TGTGCCAGCAGCTTAAGGGGGGGGGCGAACACCGGGGAGCTGTTTTTT.

The chain has TRBV19 and TRBJ2-3; 13 nucleotides align to TRBD2. The CDR3 length is 16 residues. Trimming took 6 bases from V and 6 from J; bases not matched to a gene: 9. The germline CDR1 and CDR2 sequences are LNHDA and SQIVND (reference sequence). The CDR3 nucleotides read TGTGCCAGTAGAAAAACGACTAGCGGGGGGAGGGATACGCAGTATTTT. Translated, it gives CASRKTTSGGRDTQYF.

This clonotype was observed a handful of times. V gene TRBV14 combines with J gene TRBJ1-3; D unclear. V dropped 0 bases and J dropped 0 bases, with 9 bases sitting between them. The V gene's germline CDR1 is SGHDN and CDR2 FVKESK. CDR3 size: 16 residues. CDR3 region: CASSQDRLNSGNTIYF. The CDR3 coding sequence is TGTGCCAGCAGCCAAGATCGACTGAACTCTGGAAACACCATATATTTT.

This clonotype was observed many times. V gene TRBV6-5 combines with J gene TRBJ2-4, with D perhaps matching TRBD2 (6 bases). Germline assignment: CDR1 MNHEY and CDR2 SVGAGI. Trimming pared 3 bases from V and 9 bases from J, leaving 12 bases between. CDR3 length: 13 amino acids. DNA for the CDR3: TGTGCCAGCAGTTATGGGGTGGGGGGCATTCAGTACTTC. It encodes CASSYGVGGIQYF.

This clonotype appeared many times. V and J are TRBV28 and TRBJ2-7; tentatively, D is TRBD2 (6 bases). This CDR3 spans 15 amino acids. Germline CDR1 MDHEN, CDR2 SYDVKM. The germline V and J ends were trimmed by 6 bases and 2 bases, with 17 bases remaining between them. CDR3 region: CASRHYPSDAYEQYF. CDR3 coding DNA: TGTGCCAGCAGGCATTATCCTAGCGACGCCTACGAGCAGTACTTC.

The gene calls are TRBV7-8 and TRBJ2-1, with D possibly being TRBD1 (7 bases). Trimming stripped 1 base from V and 4 bases from J, with 14 bases between. The germline CDR1 and CDR2 sequences are SGHVS and FQNEAQ. CDR3 length: 16 residues. The CDR3 is CASSLVSAGGYNEQFF. The CDR3 DNA is TGTGCCAGCAGCTTAGTATCGGCAGGGGGGTACAATGAGCAGTTCTTC.

As for this clonotype: A much larger clone sits a single nucleotide away, making a read error possible. The chain is built from TRBV20-1 and TRBJ1-5; 8 bases fit TRBD1. Per the germline V gene, CDR1 is DFQATT and CDR2 is SNEGSKA (reference sequence). The CDR3 is made up of 13 amino acids. The CDR3 region is CNAVTGAGQPQHF. DNA for the CDR3: TGCAATGCTGTGACAGGGGCTGGTCAGCCCCAGCATTTT.

This clonotype was detected a few times. V is TRBV20-1 and J is TRBJ2-7; D not resolved. Germline CDR1 DFQATT, CDR2 SNEGSKA (reference sequence). The CDR3 is made up of 11 amino acids. V was cut by 1 base and J by 7 bases, with 8 bases left in between. The DNA for the CDR3 is TGCAGTGCTAGAGTAGTAAATGAGCAGTACTTC. It codes for CSARVVNEQYF.

There are a few counts of this clonotype. This chain connects TRBV19 to TRBJ2-5; D possibly corresponds to TRBD2 (7 bases). CDR3 length: 14 amino acids. The germline gives CDR1 LNHDA, CDR2 SQIVND (reference sequence). Trimming removed 6 bases from V and 2 bases from J, with 13 bases in between. The CDR3 region has the DNA TGTGCCAGTAGGGGGAGGGGGACACAAGAGACCCAGTACTTC. Its protein is CASRGRGTQETQYF.

This clonotype showed up just a few times. This rearrangement joins TRBV20-1 to TRBJ1-5; D is perhaps TRBD1 (6 bases). Germline V gene lookup returns CDR1 DFQATT and CDR2 SNEGSKA (reference sequence). Trimming left V 2 bases short and J 2 bases short, with 10 bases between. The CDR3 consists of 14 residues. CDR3 sequence (DNA): TGCAGTGCTAGAACTGGACAGCGCAATCAGCCCCAGCATTTT. Translated, it gives CSARTGQRNQPQHF.

This clonotype has only a few counts. V usage is TRBV3-1 and J usage is TRBJ2-5; TRBD2 matches 11 bases. The germline V gene encodes CDR1 LGHDT and CDR2 YNNKEL (reference sequence). V shed 2 bases and J 2 bases; nucleotides not matched to a gene: 7. The CDR3 contains 17 residues. This chain's CDR3 is CASSQLLAGGDQETQYF. The CDR3 DNA reads TGTGCCAGCAGCCAACTCCTAGCGGGAGGCGATCAAGAGACCCAGTACTTC.

This clonotype was observed at least ten times. The chain uses TRBV7-8 and TRBJ1-2; no clear D. CDR1 is SGHVS, CDR2 FQNEAQ, per germline. This CDR3 spans 16 amino acids. V lost 1 base and J lost 6, with 18 bases in between. CDR3 region: CASSLEETHVAHGYTF. CDR3 in DNA: TGTGCCAGCAGCTTAGAGGAGACCCACGTAGCCCATGGCTACACCTTC.

This clonotype was observed many times. The rearrangement links TRBV12-3 or TRBV12-4 to TRBJ2-7; tentative D call: TRBD2 (5 bases). This CDR3 spans 15 amino acids. V lost 6 bases, J lost 3 bases, and 18 bases lay in between. The chain's CDR3 is CASSPNLLDYYEQYF. CDR3 coding DNA: TGTGCCAGCAGCCCCAACCTGTTAGACTACTACGAGCAGTACTTC.

This clonotype was seen at least ten times. The V and J genes are TRBV12-3 or TRBV12-4 and TRBJ1-1; a possible D gene is TRBD1 (5 bases). CDR3 length equals 13 residues. Trimming left V 3 bases short and J 5 bases short, with 10 bases between. CDR3 coding DNA: TGTGCCAGCAGTTTTCAGGGTTTGACTGAAGCTTTCTTT. This gives the protein CASSFQGLTEAFF.

The chain carries TRBV7-8 and TRBJ1-4, with D unclear. The germline gives CDR1 SGHVS, CDR2 FQNEAQ. V was clipped by 5 bases and J by 6 bases, with 16 bases between them. This CDR3 has 15 amino acids. CDR3: CASSPFSVVYEKLFF. CDR3 sequence (DNA): TGTGCCAGCAGCCCTTTTTCAGTGGTCTATGAAAAACTGTTTTTT. The full variable domain, with the rest looked up from reference TRBV7-8 and TRBJ1-4, is GAGVSQSPRYKVAKRGQDVALRCDPISGHVSLFWYQQALGQGPEFLTYFQNEAQLDKSGLPSDRFFAERPEGSVSTLKIQRTQQEDSAVYLCASSPFSVVYEKLFFGSGTQLSVL.

In its sample, this clonotype was seen many times. This chain links TRBV24-1 with TRBJ1-2, with D possibly TRBD1 on 5 matching bases. Trimming left V 7 bases short and J 8 bases short, with 16 bases between. Germline V gene sequence: CDR1 KGHDR, CDR2 SFDVKD. This CDR3 has 13 residues. This CDR3 is CATRNRGGDGYTF. DNA of the CDR3: TGTGCCACCAGAAATAGGGGTGGCGACGGCTACACCTTC.

Many counts were recorded for this clonotype. The chain employs TRBV15 and TRBJ1-2; D uncertain. Germline V gene sequence: CDR1 LNHNV, CDR2 YYDKDF (reference sequence). There are 13 residues in the CDR3. V lost 1 base to trimming and J lost 4 bases, with 7 bases between them. This CDR3 reads CATSRGAAYGYTF. CDR3 nucleotides: TGTGCCACCAGCAGAGGGGCAGCCTATGGCTACACCTTC.

This clonotype has ten or more counts. The chain joins TRBV25-1 to TRBJ1-1, with TRBD1 as a possible D gene (6 bases). V lost 6 bases and J 1 base, leaving 15 bases between the germline ends. The CDR3 is 15 amino acids. The germline CDR1 and CDR2 sequences are MGHDK and SYGVNS. CDR3 nucleotides: TGTGCCAGCAGGAGATTCACAGGGCCGAACACTGAAGCTTTCTTT. This codes for CASRRFTGPNTEAFF.

Ten or more counts support this clonotype. The chain is built from TRBV20-1 and TRBJ2-7; D gene ambiguous. Germline V gene sequence: CDR1 DFQATT, CDR2 SNEGSKA (reference sequence). The CDR3 totals 15 residues. V was pared by 0 bases and J by 2 bases, with 14 bases between. The CDR3 nucleotides read TGCAGTGCTAGAGATACCGGAGTAAGTACCTACGAGCAGTACTTC. As protein: CSARDTGVSTYEQYF.

This clonotype was counted only a few times. V is TRBV20-1 and J is TRBJ2-5; D may match TRBD1 or TRBD2 (6 bases each). The CDR3 sequence is 14 residues long. Trimming stripped 3 bases from V and 0 bases from J, with 11 bases between. CDR1 DFQATT and CDR2 SNEGSKA come from the germline V gene (reference sequence). CDR3 bases: TGCAGTGCTAGCGGGGGCCTTTACCAAGAGACCCAGTACTTC. It encodes CSASGGLYQETQYF.

This sequence joins TRBV20-1 and TRBJ1-2; D remains ambiguous. The CDR3 has 14 residues. Trimming removed 0 bases at V and 5 bases at J, with 13 bases between. Germline V gene sequence: CDR1 DFQATT, CDR2 SNEGSKA (reference sequence). For the CDR3, the DNA is TGCAGTGCTAGAGATTTTGAGGGCCCATATGGCTACACCTTC. It is translated as CSARDFEGPYGYTF.